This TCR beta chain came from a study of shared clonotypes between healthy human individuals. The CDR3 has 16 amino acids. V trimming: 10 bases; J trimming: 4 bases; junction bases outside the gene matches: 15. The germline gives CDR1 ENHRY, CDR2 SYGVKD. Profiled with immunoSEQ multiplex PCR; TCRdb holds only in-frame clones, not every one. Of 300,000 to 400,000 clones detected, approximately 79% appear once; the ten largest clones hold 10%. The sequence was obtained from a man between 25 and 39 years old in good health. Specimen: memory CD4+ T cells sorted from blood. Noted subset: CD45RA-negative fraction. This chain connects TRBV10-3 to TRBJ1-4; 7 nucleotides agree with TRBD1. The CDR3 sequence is CATAKGALGFNEKLFF. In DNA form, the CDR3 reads TGTGCCACCGCGAAGGGGGCGTTGGGATTTAATGAAAAACTGTTTTTT.